This passage covers 2 T cell receptor beta chains from one sample sequenced in a study of blood T cell repertoires in COVID-19. Clones were sequenced by immunoSEQ multiplex PCR, and TCRdb holds only the in-frame ones, with some missing. This table has some 150,000 clones, roughly 81% appearing once. The sample comprised peripheral blood. The source is a human donor with acute or convalescent COVID-19. The donor label of this sample is uncertain.

The V gene is TRBV2, the J gene TRBJ2-1; tentative D call: TRBD2 (6 bases). The germline V and J ends were trimmed by 7 bases and 0 bases, with 13 bases remaining between them. The germline CDR1 and CDR2 sequences are SNHLY and FYNNEI. The CDR3 runs 15 residues. CDR3 in amino acids: CASTDLAPSYNEQFF. The CDR3 bases are TGTGCCAGCACTGACCTAGCGCCCTCCTACAATGAGCAGTTCTTC.

The rearrangement links TRBV6-5 to TRBJ2-1, with 8 bases that match TRBD2. Per germline, CDR1 MNHEY and CDR2 SVGAGI. The ends lost 2 bases at V and 10 bases at J; junction bases unmatched: 10. This CDR3 is 15 amino acids long. DNA for the CDR3: TGTGCCAGCAGTTACAGTGGGGCGGGGGGAACAGAGCAGTTCTTC. Protein: CASSYSGAGGTEQFF.